This T cell receptor (beta chain) appears in the sequencing data of a study of blood T cells in healthy people across ages. A J-beta primer mix and a sample-barcoded 5' primer were used in a second PCR of roughly 7 to 12 cycles. CDR3-containing paired-end reads numbered at least 3 million in each sample. TCRdb passed the 5' RACE reads through MiXCR, listing each CDR3 protein once. This sample has roughly 680,000 distinct CDR3 sequences, with around 45% found just once. The CDR3 covers 14 residues. Trimming cost V 3 bases and J 3 bases, with 9 bases left between them. CDR1 is MNHNS and CDR2 is SASEGT in the germline V gene.

The chain links TRBV6-1 to TRBJ1-5; weak D call: TRBD1 (6 bases). The receptor's source is a woman aged 60-75 years in good health. The sample comprised blood. The CDR3 DNA is TGTGCCAGCAGTGATAGGACAGACAATCAGCCCCAGCATTTT. This sequence encodes CASSDRTDNQPQHF.